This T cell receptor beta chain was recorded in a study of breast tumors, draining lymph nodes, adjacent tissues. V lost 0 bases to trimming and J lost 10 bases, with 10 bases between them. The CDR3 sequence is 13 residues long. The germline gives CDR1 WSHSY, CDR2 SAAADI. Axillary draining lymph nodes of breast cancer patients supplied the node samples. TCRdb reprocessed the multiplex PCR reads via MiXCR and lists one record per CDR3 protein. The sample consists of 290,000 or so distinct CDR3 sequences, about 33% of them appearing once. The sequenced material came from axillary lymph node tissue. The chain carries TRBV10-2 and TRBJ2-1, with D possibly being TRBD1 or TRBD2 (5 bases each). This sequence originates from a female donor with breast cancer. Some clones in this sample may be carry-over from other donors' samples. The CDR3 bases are TGCGCCAGCAGTGAGTCGGAAGGGGAGGAGCAGTTCTTC. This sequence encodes CASSESEGEEQFF.